This is a list of T cell receptor beta chains from one sample in a study of cytomegalovirus exposure and HLA in healthy donors. The method was immunoSEQ multiplex PCR; TCRdb's version includes in-frame clones alone and lacks a portion of them. This sample carries about 200,000 clones, with around 1.1% going to the ten biggest clones. The sequenced sample was PBMCs. The receptors derive from a girl under 10 years old in good health and CMV-seropositive. CDR3s leave out the opening cysteine and the closing phenylalanine or tryptophan.

cdr3_aa: ASSVRTGAEQY
v_call: TRBV9

cdr3_aa: ASSESSSGAYTDTQY
v_call: TRBV10-1

cdr3_aa: ASSPGTSGYNEQF
v_call: TRBV27

cdr3_aa: ASSLRTSGRGFYEQY
v_call: TRBV27

cdr3_aa: ASLPRTSGRADEQF
v_call: TRBV19

cdr3_aa: ASSDDQGMEQY
v_call: TRBV18

cdr3_aa: ASSLPDRGAIEQY
v_call: TRBV7-2

cdr3_aa: ASSLAPTSGRSNEQF
v_call: TRBV7-2

cdr3_aa: ASSLRGSSNQPQH
v_call: TRBV28

cdr3_aa: ASSLDLRDRGLEKLF
v_call: TRBV7-7

cdr3_aa: ASSALGGGPGNIQY
v_call: TRBV6-8

cdr3_aa: ASTLSGLAGRVDHEQF
v_call: TRBV27

cdr3_aa: ASSLSGTGGNEQY
v_call: TRBV5-1